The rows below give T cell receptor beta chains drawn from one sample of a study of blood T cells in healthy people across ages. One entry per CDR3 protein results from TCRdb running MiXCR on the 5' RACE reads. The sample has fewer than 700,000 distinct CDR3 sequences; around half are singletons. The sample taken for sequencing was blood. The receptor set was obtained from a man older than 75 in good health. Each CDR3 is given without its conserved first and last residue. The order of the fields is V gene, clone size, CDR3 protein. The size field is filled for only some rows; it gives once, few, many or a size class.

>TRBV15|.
ATSSSGTSGVYNEQF
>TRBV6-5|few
ASSPDRVGNQPQH
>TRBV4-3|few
ASSQEYRGGGGEQY
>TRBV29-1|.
SVDRGSPTEAF
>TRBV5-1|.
ASSPQGAGTDGYT
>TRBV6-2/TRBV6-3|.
ASSPRGYEAF
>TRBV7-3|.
ASSPDGQYYEQY
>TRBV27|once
ASGGYNSPLH
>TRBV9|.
ASSASLGGRTEAF
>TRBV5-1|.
ASSSTGAEGYT
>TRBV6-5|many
ASTADRTFTEAF
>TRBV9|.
ASSVSSGGNYEQY
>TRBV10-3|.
AISVGQGSYEQY
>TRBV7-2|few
ASSLGLAGASEQF
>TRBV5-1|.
TSSLAGVRSVNTEAF
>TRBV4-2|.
ASSQDRERLGEKLF
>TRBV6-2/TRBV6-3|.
ASRAMGQQQETQY
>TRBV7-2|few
ASSLSASGTTHEQF
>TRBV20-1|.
SARDRAYGSYEQY
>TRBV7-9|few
ASSFYGTESPLH
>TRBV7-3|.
ASSSGLALDEQF
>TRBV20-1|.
SARATEETQF
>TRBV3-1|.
ASSRGTIETQY
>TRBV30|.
AWAGMDYGHT
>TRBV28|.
ASSLTTSGTTDTQY
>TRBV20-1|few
SARDRRLRGYYTEAF
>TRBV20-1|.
SARDRVRGEQY
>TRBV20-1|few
SARLLPGRGTDTQY
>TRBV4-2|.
ASSQPSGSGLAKNIQY
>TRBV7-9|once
ASSLGLAEETRY
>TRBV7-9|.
ASSLGQGEAF
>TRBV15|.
ATSIQAGPTDTQY
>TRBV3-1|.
ASSPVMRDTEAF
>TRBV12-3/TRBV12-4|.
AGSLMAGMNTEAF
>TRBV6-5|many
ASSYGGGYGYT
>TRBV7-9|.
ASSTPPGPFTDTQY
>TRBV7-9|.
ASTSTLIEAF
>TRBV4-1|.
ASSQDRYSNQPQH
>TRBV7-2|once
ASSIGPGTQETQY
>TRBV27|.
ATREGLEQF
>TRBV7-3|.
ASSLRGVGSSYNEQF
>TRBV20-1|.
SAREAVDTRPQY
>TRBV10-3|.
AITPGGGPDGELF